Shown below are 13 T cell receptor beta chains from a single sample sequenced in a study of blood T cell repertoires in COVID-19. The protocol was immunoSEQ multiplex PCR, while the TCRdb copy is restricted to in-frame clones and leaves out a portion. Found here are 250,000 to 300,000 clones, 86% of them singletons; the top ten hold around 12%. Sequenced material: peripheral blood. Every receptor here comes from a woman in her 30s with COVID-19, enrolled during active disease.

This clone has only one observation. The chain is built from TRBV2 and TRBJ2-1; weak D call: TRBD2 (6 bases). The ends were cut back, 3 bases at V and 9 bases at J, with 6 bases in the middle. This CDR3 contains 11 residues. From germline, CDR1 is SNHLY and CDR2 FYNNEI. CDR3 amino acids: CASSERGEQFF. The CDR3 DNA reads TGTGCCAGCAGTGAGCGGGGTGAGCAGTTCTTC.

This rearrangement joins TRBV7-9 to TRBJ2-5; the match to TRBD1 covers 7 bases. CDR1 and CDR2 (germline): SEHNR, FQNEAQ (reference sequence). Losses at the gene ends were 5 bases for V and 4 bases for J; bases not matched to a gene: 7. This CDR3 is 14 amino acids long. In DNA, the CDR3 is TGTGCCAGCAGCCAACAGGGGATCGGAGAGACCCAGTACTTC. It is translated as CASSQQGIGETQYF.

This chain connects TRBV28 to TRBJ2-7; D perhaps matches TRBD1 (6 bases). This CDR3 spans 13 amino acids. Germline lookup yields CDR1 MDHEN and CDR2 SYDVKM. V lost 10 bases to trimming and J lost 2 bases, with 15 bases between them. The CDR3: CATTWGPTYEQYF. CDR3 nucleotides: TGTGCCACCACCTGGGGGCCGACCTACGAGCAGTACTTC. Using reference TRBV28 and TRBJ2-7 for the parts outside the CDR3, the full variable domain is DVKVTQSSRYLVKRTGEKVFLECVQDMDHENMFWYRQDPGLGLRLIYFSYDVKMKEKGDIPEGYSVSREKKERFSLILESASTNQTSMYLCATTWGPTYEQYFGPGTRLTVT.

The chain has TRBV11-3 and TRBJ2-3; 12 bases align to TRBD2. CDR3 length: 15 amino acids. The V gene's germline CDR1 is SGHNT and CDR2 YENEEA. Trimming cost V 5 bases and J 5 bases; bases outside gene matches: 5. DNA for the CDR3: TGTGCCAGCAGCCCACTAGCGGGGGGTGGAGATACGCAGTATTTT. This sequence encodes CASSPLAGGGDTQYF.

J is TRBJ1-2 and V is TRBV5-6, with no clear D. The CDR3 totals 16 residues. Germline values: CDR1 SGHDT, CDR2 YYEEEE. V was pared by 0 bases and J by 4 bases, with 16 bases between. The DNA for the CDR3 is TGTGCCAGCAGCTTGGCCGCGTCAGACTTTCTCTATGGCTACACCTTC. The encoded protein is CASSLAASDFLYGYTF.

The chain links TRBV6-5 to TRBJ2-7; perhaps TRBD1 as D (5 bases). V gave up 7 bases and J gave up 0 bases, with 10 bases separating them. This CDR3 spans 13 amino acids. From germline, CDR1 is MNHEY and CDR2 SVGAGI. CDR3 DNA sequence: TGTGCCAGCACAGGGCGTTTCTCCTACGAGCAGTACTTC. This gives the protein CASTGRFSYEQYF.

The chain employs TRBV18 and TRBJ2-7, with 7 bases matching TRBD1. There are 13 residues in the CDR3. Trimming at V came to 5 bases and at J to 5 bases, leaving 6 bases not matched to a gene. The germline V gene encodes CDR1 KGHSH and CDR2 LQKENI. In DNA, the CDR3 is TGTGCCAGCTCATGGACAGGCCCCAACGAGCAGTACTTC. Translated, it gives CASSWTGPNEQYF.

This chain joins TRBV27 and TRBJ2-7; D is uncertain. With 6 bases removed from V and 5 bases from J, the gap between germline ends came to 8 bases. Germline assignment: CDR1 MNHEY and CDR2 SMNVEV (reference sequence). This CDR3 has 11 residues. This CDR3 reads CASSSTNEQYF. In nucleotides, the CDR3 is TGTGCCAGCAGCTCTACTAACGAGCAGTACTTC.

V and J are TRBV6-5 and TRBJ1-1, with D perhaps TRBD1 (5 bases). The ends were cut back, 6 bases at V and 1 base at J, with 15 bases in the middle. From germline, CDR1 is MNHEY and CDR2 SVGAGI. This CDR3 region has 15 residues. CDR3 in amino acids: CASRGGAGRNTEAFF. The DNA of the CDR3 is TGTGCCAGCAGGGGAGGGGCAGGAAGGAACACTGAAGCTTTCTTT.

J is TRBJ1-2 and V is TRBV11-2; D remains ambiguous. The ends were cut back, 5 bases at V and 8 bases at J, with 9 bases in the middle. The CDR3 runs to 11 residues. The germline gives CDR1 SGHAT, CDR2 FQNNGV. The CDR3 DNA reads as TGTGCCAGCAGCCACCAACGGGGCTACACCTTC. This encodes CASSHQRGYTF. The variable domain in full, completed from reference TRBV11-2 and TRBJ1-2, reads EAGVAQSPRYKIIEKRQSVAFWCNPISGHATLYWYQQILGQGPKLLIQFQNNGVVDDSQLPKDRFSAERLKGVDSTLKIQPAKLEDSAVYLCASSHQRGYTFGSGTRLTVV.

The chain recombines TRBV3-1 (or the pseudogene TRBV3-2) with TRBJ2-7, with D maybe TRBD2 (5 bases). Trimming cost V 4 bases and J 4 bases, with 11 bases left between them. The CDR3 has 13 residues. Germline V lookup: CDR1 LGHDT, CDR2 YNNKEL (reference sequence). The CDR3 loop is CASSPGSGYEQYF. The CDR3, as DNA: TGTGCCAGCAGCCCCGGGTCGGGGTACGAGCAGTACTTC.

Note on this clone: Other nucleotide sequences from this sample produce the same CDR3. The gene calls are TRBV19 and TRBJ1-1; D might be TRBD1 (5 bases). CDR3 length: 13 residues. CDR1 and CDR2 from the germline V gene are LNHDA and SQIVND (reference sequence). The V end was cut by 6 bases, the J end by 1 base, with 9 bases between. CDR3 residues: CASSLGQNTEAFF. The CDR3 nucleotides read TGTGCCAGTAGCCTGGGGCAGAACACTGAAGCTTTCTTT.

The V call is TRBV6-5, the J call TRBJ2-3; 8 bases are a match to TRBD1. CDR3 length: 15 amino acids. In germline, CDR1 is MNHEY, CDR2 SVGAGI. V shed 7 bases, J shed 4 bases, and the junction held 10 bases outside the gene matches. In DNA form, the CDR3 reads TGTGCCAGCACCAGAGGGGACAGGCCGTCAGATACGCAGTATTTT. It encodes CASTRGDRPSDTQYF.